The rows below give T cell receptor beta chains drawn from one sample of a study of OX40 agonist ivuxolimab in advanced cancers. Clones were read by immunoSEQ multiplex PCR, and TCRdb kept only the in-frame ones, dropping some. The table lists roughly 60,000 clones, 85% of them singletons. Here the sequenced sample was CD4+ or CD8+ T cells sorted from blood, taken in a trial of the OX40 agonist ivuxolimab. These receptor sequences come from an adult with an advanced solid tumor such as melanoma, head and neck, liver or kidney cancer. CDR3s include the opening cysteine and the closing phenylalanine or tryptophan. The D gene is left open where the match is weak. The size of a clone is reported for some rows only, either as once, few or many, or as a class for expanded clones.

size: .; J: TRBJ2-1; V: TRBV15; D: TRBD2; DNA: TGTGCCACCAGCAAGAAACTAGCGGGAGGGACGAATGAGCAGTTCTTC; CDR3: CATSKKLAGGTNEQFF
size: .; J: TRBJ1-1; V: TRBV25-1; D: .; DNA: TGTGCCAGCAGGGACAGACACACTGAAGCTTTCTTT; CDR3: CASRDRHTEAFF
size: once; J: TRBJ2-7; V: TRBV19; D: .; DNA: TGTGCCAGTAGTATCCTACCGTTAGGGACCTACGAGCAGTACTTC; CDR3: CASSILPLGTYEQYF
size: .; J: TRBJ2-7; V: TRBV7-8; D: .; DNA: TGTGCCAGCAGCCATTTGGGGGAGGCGGGCGAGCAGTACTTC; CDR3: CASSHLGEAGEQYF
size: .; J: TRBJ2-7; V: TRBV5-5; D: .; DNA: TGTGCCAGCAGCTACGGACCCCCCTACGAGCAGTACTTC; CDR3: CASSYGPPYEQYF
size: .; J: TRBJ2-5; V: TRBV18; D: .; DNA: TGTGCCAGCTCACCACCGAAAGTAGAGACCCAGTACTTC; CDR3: CASSPPKVETQYF
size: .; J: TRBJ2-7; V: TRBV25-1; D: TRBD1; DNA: TGTGCCAGCGCGACAGGGGGCTACCACGAGCAGTACTTC; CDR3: CASATGGYHEQYF
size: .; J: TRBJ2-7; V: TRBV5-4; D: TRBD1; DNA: TGTGCCAGCAGCTTGGGGGGACAGGGTTCCTACGAGCAGTACTTC; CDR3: CASSLGGQGSYEQYF
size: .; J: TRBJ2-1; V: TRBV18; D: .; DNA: TGTGCCAGCTCTCCGGGGGATGAGCAGTTCTTC; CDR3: CASSPGDEQFF
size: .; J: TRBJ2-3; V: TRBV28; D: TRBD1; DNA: TGTGCCAGCAGCCCAAACAGGGGGTCTAGCACAGATACGCAGTATTTT; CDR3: CASSPNRGSSTDTQYF
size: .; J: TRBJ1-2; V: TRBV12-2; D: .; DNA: TGTGCAAGTCGCTTGAGTGGGCCGGGACAGGATCACTATGGCTACACCTTC; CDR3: CASRLSGPGQDHYGYTF
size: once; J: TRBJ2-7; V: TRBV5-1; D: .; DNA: TGCGCCAGCAGCTCCCAGACTGACTACGAGCAGTACTTC; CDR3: CASSSQTDYEQYF
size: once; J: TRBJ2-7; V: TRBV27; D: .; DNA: TGTGCCAGCAGTTTATCCCGACTATCCTCCAACGAGCAGTACTTC; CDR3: CASSLSRLSSNEQYF
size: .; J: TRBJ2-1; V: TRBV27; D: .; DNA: TGTGCCAGCAGTTTAAGGGCTACGATGAATGAGCAGTTCTTC; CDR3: CASSLRATMNEQFF
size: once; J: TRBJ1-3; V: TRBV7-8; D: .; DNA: TGTGCCAGCAGCTTGGCCCAGGGGTTAAGTCACACCATATATTTT; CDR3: CASSLAQGLSHTIYF
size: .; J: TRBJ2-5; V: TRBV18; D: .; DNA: TGTGCCAGCTCACGACGAGGGGAAGAAGAGACCCAGTACTTC; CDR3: CASSRRGEEETQYF
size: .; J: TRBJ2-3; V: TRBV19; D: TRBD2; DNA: TGTGCCAGTAGTTCGAGTCCACGGGAGGTCACAGATACGCAGTATTTT; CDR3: CASSSSPREVTDTQYF
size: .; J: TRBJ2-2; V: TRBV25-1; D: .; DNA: TGTGCCAGCAGTGAATCGTCCGGGGAGCTGTTTTTT; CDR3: CASSESSGELFF
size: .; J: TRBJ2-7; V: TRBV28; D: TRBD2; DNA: TGTGCCAGCTACGGGACTATAGAATACGAGCAGTACTTC; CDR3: CASYGTIEYEQYF
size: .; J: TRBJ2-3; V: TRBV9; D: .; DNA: TGTGCCAGCAGACCGGGACCTGGGAGCACAGATACGCAGTATTTT; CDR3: CASRPGPGSTDTQYF
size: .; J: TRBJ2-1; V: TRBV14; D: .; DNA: TGTGCCAGCAGCCAAGGGGTCTTAGGGAATGAGCAGTTCTTC; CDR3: CASSQGVLGNEQFF
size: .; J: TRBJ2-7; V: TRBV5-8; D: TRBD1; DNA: TGTGCCAGCAGCTTGGAGGGGACAGGGCTGAACGAGCAGTACTTC; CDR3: CASSLEGTGLNEQYF
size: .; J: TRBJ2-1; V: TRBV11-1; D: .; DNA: TGTGCCAGCAGCCTCAGCGGCGGGGGCCTAGGGGAGTTCTTC; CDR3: CASSLSGGGLGEFF
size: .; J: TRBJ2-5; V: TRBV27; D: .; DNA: TGTGCCAGCAGCCAAGATACAGGGATGGAGACCCAGTACTTC; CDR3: CASSQDTGMETQYF
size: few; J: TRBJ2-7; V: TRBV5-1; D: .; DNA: TGCGCCAGCACCACGGTTGGGGGGTCCTACGAGCAGTACTTC; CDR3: CASTTVGGSYEQYF